Listed here are 25 T cell receptor beta chains from one sample, sequenced in a study of T cell changes during pregnancy in multiple sclerosis. Sequencing was performed with immunoSEQ multiplex PCR; in TCRdb, only in-frame clones are kept and a portion is missing. The sample contains under 50,000 clones, around 94% of which appear only once. Sequenced here: CD8+ T cells from peripheral blood mononuclear cells, sampled in the third trimester of pregnancy. The receptors derive from a female donor with multiple sclerosis, enrolled in a pregnancy study.

This rearrangement joins TRBV7-9 to TRBJ1-1; possible D gene TRBD1, 6 bases. The CDR3 has 12 amino acids. Germline CDR1 is SEHNR and CDR2 is FQNEAQ (reference sequence). V was pared by 3 bases and J by 7 bases, with 9 bases between. DNA for the CDR3: TGTGCCAGCAGCTTGAAACAGGGTGAAGCTTTCTTT. Protein product: CASSLKQGEAFF. The full variable domain, its missing parts supplied by reference TRBV7-9 and TRBJ1-1, is DTGVSQNPRHKITKRGQNVTFRCDPISEHNRLYWYRQTLGQGPEFLTYFQNEAQLEKSRLLSDRFSAERPKGSFSTLEIQRTEQGDSAMYLCASSLKQGEAFFGQGTRLTVV.

The chain has TRBV29-1 and TRBJ2-1; D not certain. This CDR3 spans 11 amino acids. Between the trimmed V and J ends, which lost 8 bases and 14 bases, there was a span of 19 bases. Germline V lookup: CDR1 SQVTM, CDR2 ANQGSEA. As DNA, the CDR3 is TGCAGCCTCCCCGACACCAACGGCGAGTTCTTC. Its protein is CSLPDTNGEFF.

This sequence joins TRBV7-9 and TRBJ2-1, with a weak D call TRBD1 (5 bases). CDR1 and CDR2 from the germline V gene are SEHNR and FQNEAQ (reference sequence). The CDR3 sequence is 14 residues long. V gave up 1 base and J gave up 16 bases, with 20 bases separating them. The CDR3 DNA reads as TGTGCCAGCAGCTTAGACTCGACAGTCTCGATGTGTTTCTTC. Its protein is CASSLDSTVSMCFF.

The V call is TRBV4-1, the J call TRBJ2-3, with 7 positions matching TRBD2. Germline V gene lookup returns CDR1 MGHRA and CDR2 YSYEKL. J gave up 4 bases and V 0 bases, and 4 bases lay outside the gene matches. The CDR3 runs to 15 residues. CDR3 loop: CASSQEWGGPDTQYF. As DNA, the CDR3 is TGCGCCAGCAGCCAAGAATGGGGGGGTCCAGATACGCAGTATTTT.

Only one count was recorded for this clone. This rearrangement joins TRBV7-6 to TRBJ2-1; 8 nucleotides line up with TRBD2. V gave up 0 bases and J gave up 7 bases; unmatched junction bases: 8. The CDR3 is 16 amino acids. Looked up from germline, CDR1 is SGHVS and CDR2 is FNYEAQ. CDR3 sequence reads: CASSLAGSGGTNEQFF. The CDR3 nucleotides read TGTGCCAGCAGCTTAGCGGGCAGCGGGGGTACTAATGAGCAGTTCTTC.

The V gene is TRBV13, the J gene TRBJ2-3; D perhaps matches TRBD2 (5 bases). V lost 6 bases and J lost 2, with 12 bases in between. This CDR3 has 14 amino acids. The V gene's germline CDR1 is PRHDT and CDR2 FYEKMQ (reference sequence). The CDR3 is CASRGSAYTDTQYF. The DNA of the CDR3 is TGTGCCAGCAGGGGTAGCGCCTACACAGATACGCAGTATTTT.

This clone was found once. This chain links TRBV10-1 with TRBJ2-5; 8 bases line up with TRBD1. There are 19 residues in the CDR3. Looked up from germline, CDR1 is WNHNN and CDR2 is SYGVQD (reference sequence). The ends lost 3 bases at V and 4 bases at J; junction bases unmatched: 19. CDR3 residues: CASSEMNGEVDREPETQYF. The CDR3 DNA is TGCGCCAGCAGTGAAATGAACGGTGAGGTGGACAGGGAGCCAGAGACCCAGTACTTC.

This chain joins TRBV6-6 and TRBJ2-7; D is possibly TRBD1 (6 bases). Germline-derived CDR1 and CDR2 are MNHNY and SVGAGI (reference sequence). This CDR3 contains 14 residues. V was shortened by 6 bases and J by 0 bases, with 12 bases between the two germline ends. CDR3 in amino acids: CASSPGDISYEQYF. As DNA, the CDR3 is TGTGCCAGCAGCCCCGGGGACATCTCCTACGAGCAGTACTTC.

V and J are TRBV27 and TRBJ1-6, with TRBD1 as a possible D gene (6 bases). The germline gives CDR1 MNHEY, CDR2 SMNVEV (reference sequence). The CDR3 length is 16 residues. V was pared by 3 bases and J by 5 bases, with 14 bases between. The CDR3 reads CASSFGGLGDNSPLHF. The CDR3 DNA reads as TGTGCCAGCAGTTTCGGGGGGCTTGGGGATAATTCACCCCTCCACTTT.

The genes are TRBV6-1 and TRBJ1-6, with D perhaps TRBD1 (6 bases). Per germline, CDR1 MNHNS and CDR2 SASEGT. CDR3 size: 15 residues. Deletions cut 5 bases from V and 11 bases from J, with 19 bases between. CDR3: CASSPDSTGSPPLHF. CDR3 nucleotide sequence: TGTGCCAGCAGTCCCGATTCGACAGGCTCACCACCCCTCCACTTT.

The genes are TRBV15 and TRBJ2-7; TRBD2 might be the D (5 bases). This CDR3 spans 12 amino acids. From germline, CDR1 is LNHNV and CDR2 YYDKDF (reference sequence). V lost 5 bases to trimming and J lost 5 bases, with 10 bases between them. The CDR3 loop is CATSRSGHEQYF. In nucleotides, the CDR3 is TGTGCCACCAGCCGAAGCGGCCACGAGCAGTACTTC.

The CDR3 nucleotides are TGTGCCATCAGTGTAGGGGGCGACACCGGGGAGCTGTTTTTT. Protein sequence: CAISVGGDTGELFF. The rearrangement links TRBV10-3 to TRBJ2-2; 7 bases fit TRBD1. Germline values: CDR1 ENHRY, CDR2 SYGVKD. CDR3 length equals 14 residues. The J segment lost 3 bases and the V segment lost 4 bases, leaving 2 bases of the junction unmatched.

V and J are TRBV5-6 and TRBJ1-1; TRBD1 aligns across 7 bases. Trimming took 4 bases from V and 11 from J; bases not matched to a gene: 11. The CDR3 spans 13 residues. Germline V CDR1 and CDR2: SGHDT, YYEEEE. The CDR3 DNA sequence: TGTGCCAGCAGCACCGCAGGGGGAATTTCGGCTTTCTTT. This gives the protein CASSTAGGISAFF.

The rearrangement links TRBV11-3 to TRBJ2-1; 7 nucleotides align to TRBD1. The length of the CDR3 is 13 residues. Germline V gene sequence: CDR1 SGHNT, CDR2 YENEEA. The ends lost 4 bases at V and 6 bases at J; junction bases unmatched: 3. CDR3 protein: CASSSRDSNEQFF. DNA for the CDR3: TGTGCCAGCAGCTCCCGGGACAGCAATGAGCAGTTCTTC. The variable domain in full, completed from reference TRBV11-3 and TRBJ2-1, reads EAGVVQSPRYKIIEKKQPVAFWCNPISGHNTLYWYLQNLGQGPELLIRYENEEAVDDSQLPKDRFSAERLKGVDSTLKIQPAELGDSAVYLCASSSRDSNEQFFGPGTRLTVL.

This sequence joins TRBV30 and TRBJ2-7, with 10 bases aligning to TRBD1. Per germline, CDR1 GTSNPN and CDR2 SVGIG (reference sequence). The CDR3 runs 14 residues. With V trimmed by 0 bases and J by 4 bases, 3 bases remained unmatched. This CDR3 is CAWSVGQGVYEQYF. Here the CDR3 DNA reads TGTGCCTGGAGTGTTGGACAGGGGGTATACGAGCAGTACTTC.

V usage is TRBV5-8 and J usage is TRBJ2-1, with D tentatively TRBD2 (6 bases). The ends were cut back, 6 bases at V and 2 bases at J, with 15 bases in the middle. Germline CDR1 reads SGHTS; CDR2 reads YDEGEE. The CDR3 extends over 15 amino acids. The CDR3 nucleotides read TGTGCCAGCACCATCGGGGGAGCTACCTACAATGAGCAGTTCTTC. Its protein is CASTIGGATYNEQFF.

This clone came up once. The chain couples TRBV5-6 to TRBJ1-5; D is uncertain. Trimming removed 0 bases from V and 5 bases from J, with 9 bases in between. The CDR3 totals 14 residues. CDR1 is SGHDT and CDR2 is YYEEEE in the germline V gene. The CDR3 DNA sequence: TGTGCCAGCAGCTTGGGAGGGCCCCATCAGCCCCAGCATTTT. It codes for CASSLGGPHQPQHF.

This clone occurred once. This chain uses TRBV7-3 with TRBJ2-1, with D tentatively TRBD2 (7 bases). Trimming shortened V by 5 bases and J by 7 bases, and 15 bases separated the two germline ends. CDR1 and CDR2 from the germline V gene are SGHTA and FQGTGA. The CDR3 runs 14 residues. The CDR3, as DNA: TGTGCCAGCAGCCCTACCGGGGGGCCTAATGAGCAGTTCTTC. It yields the protein CASSPTGGPNEQFF. Full variable domain (remainder filled in from reference TRBV7-3 and TRBJ2-1): GAGVSQTPSNKVTEKGKYVELRCDPISGHTALYWYRQSLGQGPEFLIYFQGTGAADDSGLPNDRFFAVRPEGSVSTLKIQRTERGDSAVYLCASSPTGGPNEQFFGPGTRLTVL.

The rearrangement links TRBV6-1 to TRBJ2-1; 7 positions agree with TRBD2. CDR1 and CDR2 (germline): MNHNS, SASEGT. This CDR3 is built from 14 residues. V dropped 2 bases and J dropped 6; count of bases not matched to a gene: 4. CDR3 amino acids: CASSEREGINEQFF. DNA for the CDR3: TGTGCCAGCAGTGAAAGGGAGGGGATCAATGAGCAGTTCTTC.

The chain joins TRBV27 to TRBJ1-6, with 9 bases fitting TRBD1. V shed 5 bases and J 7 bases; nucleotides not matched to a gene: 6. This CDR3 comprises 15 residues. The V gene's germline CDR1 is MNHEY and CDR2 SMNVEV (reference sequence). The CDR3 is CASSPGTGQNSPLHF. CDR3 bases: TGTGCCAGCAGTCCCGGGACAGGGCAAAATTCACCCCTCCACTTT.

This chain links TRBV29-1 with TRBJ1-1, with a possible D match to TRBD1 (6 bases). CDR3 size: 13 residues. Germline CDR1 reads SQVTM; CDR2 reads ANQGSEA. Trimming pared 4 bases from V and 7 bases from J, leaving 16 bases between. The CDR3 loop is CSVGPGDRGEAFF. As DNA, the CDR3 is TGCAGCGTTGGCCCAGGGGATCGAGGTGAAGCTTTCTTT. The full variable domain, in which reference TRBV29-1 and TRBJ1-1 provide the parts outside the CDR3, is SAVISQKPSRDICQRGTSLTIQCQVDSQVTMMFWYRQQPGQSLTLIATANQGSEATYESGFVIDKFPISRPNLTFSTLTVSNMSPEDSSIYLCSVGPGDRGEAFFGQGTRLTVV.

The rearrangement uses TRBV6-5 and TRBJ2-3; D call uncertain. The CDR3 covers 12 residues. V shed 0 bases and J shed 6 bases, with 4 bases lying between them. Germline CDR1 reads MNHEY; CDR2 reads SVGAGI. This CDR3 is CASSYSRDTQYF. As DNA, the CDR3 is TGTGCCAGCAGTTACTCCCGGGATACGCAGTATTTT.

The chain joins TRBV29-1 to TRBJ2-7; a weak D match, TRBD1 (5 bases). The CDR3 length is 11 residues. V was cut by 4 bases and J by 5 bases, with 9 bases left in between. Germline V gene lookup returns CDR1 SQVTM and CDR2 ANQGSEA. CDR3 protein: CSVVTGNEQYF. Here the CDR3 DNA reads TGCAGCGTTGTAACAGGCAACGAGCAGTACTTC.

The rearrangement links TRBV5-1 to TRBJ2-1; possible D gene TRBD2, 6 bases. V was cut by 2 bases and J by 5 bases, with 17 bases left in between. Germline-derived CDR1 and CDR2 are SGHRS and YFSETQ. The CDR3 is 16 residues long. The CDR3 DNA is TGCGCCAGCAGCTTAGCCATAGGAGGGGATCACAATGAGCAGTTCTTC. Protein product: CASSLAIGGDHNEQFF.

This clone was seen a single time. V gene TRBV4-2 combines with J gene TRBJ1-1, with a tentative D call TRBD1 (6 bases). Germline V CDR1 and CDR2: LGHNA, YNFKEQ. Trimming shortened V by 1 base and J by 3 bases, and 18 bases separated the two germline ends. The CDR3 runs to 17 residues. The CDR3, as DNA: TGTGCCAGCAGCCAAGCTAAATTGGGGACACGCGACACTGAAGCTTTCTTT. Protein: CASSQAKLGTRDTEAFF.